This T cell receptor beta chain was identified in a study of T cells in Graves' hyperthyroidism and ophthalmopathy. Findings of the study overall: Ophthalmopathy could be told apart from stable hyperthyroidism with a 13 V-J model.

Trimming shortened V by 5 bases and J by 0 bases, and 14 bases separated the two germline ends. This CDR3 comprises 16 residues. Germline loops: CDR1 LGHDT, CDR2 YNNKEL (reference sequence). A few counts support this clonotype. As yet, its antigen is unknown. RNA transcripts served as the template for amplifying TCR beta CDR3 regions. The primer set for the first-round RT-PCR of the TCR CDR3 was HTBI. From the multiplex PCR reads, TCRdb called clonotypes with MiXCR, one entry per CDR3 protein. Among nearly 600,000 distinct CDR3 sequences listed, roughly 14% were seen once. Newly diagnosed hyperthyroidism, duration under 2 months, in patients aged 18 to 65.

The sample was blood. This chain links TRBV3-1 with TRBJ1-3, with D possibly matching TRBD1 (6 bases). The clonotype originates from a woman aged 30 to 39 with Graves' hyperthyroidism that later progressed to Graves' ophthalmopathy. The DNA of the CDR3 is TGTGCCAGCAGCAAGGAGAGGGGGTACTCTGGAAACACCATATATTTT. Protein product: CASSKERGYSGNTIYF.